This T cell receptor (beta chain) was sequenced for a study of cytomegalovirus exposure and HLA in healthy donors. Whole-study findings and limits: Later on, a genetic analysis was performed. It linked a missense variant in DCLRE1C with V- and J-gene trimming of TCR beta.

The PCR was carried out with 60 Vbeta primers and 13 Jbeta primers. TCRdb keeps only in-frame clones here, not all; method: immunoSEQ multiplex PCR. The sample carries under 150,000 clones, roughly three quarters recorded once. On this clone: Its target is not known.

The CDR3 consists of 12 residues. CDR1 SGHAT and CDR2 FQNNGV come from the germline V gene. V was pared by 5 bases and J by 8 bases, with 11 bases between. The rearrangement links TRBV11-2 to TRBJ2-3, with a tentative D call TRBD2 (6 bases). The sequence came from a man under 40 in good health and CMV-seronegative. Sequences were obtained from PBMCs. CDR3 nucleotides: TGTGCCAGCAGCATGGTAGCGGTTACGCAGTATTTT. Protein: CASSMVAVTQYF.